The entry below gives a single T cell receptor beta chain sequence along with its context. Its antigen is currently unknown. The CDR3 has 15 amino acids. V shed 3 bases and J 7 bases; nucleotides not matched to a gene: 6. The germline CDR1 and CDR2 sequences are KGHSH and LQKENI. This specimen belongs to a study of blood T cells in healthy people across ages. Regarding the study as a whole: Unsorted PBMC input precluded a conclusive naive versus antigen-experienced comparison. Across the age range, TCR beta diversity per million T cells fell in a roughly linear way. There was no known CMV status for donors, so expanded clonotype changes were possibly confounded.

Through a sample-barcoded 5' primer and a J-beta primer mix, a second PCR was run for roughly 7 to 11 cycles. Every cDNA molecule bore a tag from a template-switch adaptor containing 12 random nucleotides. MiXCR, applied by TCRdb to the 5' RACE reads, yields one record per CDR3 protein. This table holds about 290,000 distinct CDR3 sequences, around 29% found once. The V gene is TRBV18, the J gene TRBJ2-1, with 10 bases identical to TRBD2. The specimen was blood. The sequence was obtained from a woman in her 70s in good health. CDR3 amino acids: CASSPSSGRRNEQFF. DNA for the CDR3: TGTGCCAGCTCACCTTCTAGCGGGAGAAGGAATGAGCAGTTCTTC.